This T cell receptor beta chain was captured by sequencing in a study of cytomegalovirus exposure and HLA in healthy donors. Across the study: In terms of ancestry, the Caucasian-associated cluster contained about four fifths of the roughly 360 genotyped donors. General study results and limits: A later analysis associated some 16,000 TCR beta sequences with HLA alleles at a 0.05 false discovery rate.

About this clone: Its target is not known.

The CDR3 length is 15 residues. Deletions cut 4 bases from V and 0 bases from J, with 9 bases between. Germline V CDR1 and CDR2: MGHRA, YSYEKL. Primers included in the PCR were 60 Vbeta and 13 Jbeta primers. The method was immunoSEQ multiplex PCR; TCRdb's version includes in-frame clones alone and lacks a portion of them. Of about 100,000 clones listed, about 74% were seen once; the top ten hold roughly 5%. The chain is built from TRBV4-1 and TRBJ2-2, with D perhaps matching TRBD2 (6 bases). Sequenced input: PBMCs. This clonotype originated in a female donor in good health and CMV-seropositive. The CDR3 is CASSRGGTNTGELFF. The CDR3 region has the DNA TGCGCCAGCAGCCGGGGAGGAACGAACACCGGGGAGCTGTTTTTT.